One sample yielded the 30 T cell receptor beta chains listed below, sequenced in a study of blood T cell repertoires in COVID-19. Clones were sequenced by immunoSEQ multiplex PCR, and TCRdb holds only the in-frame ones, with some missing. The table includes 80,000 or so clones, about 82% detected once. The sequenced sample was peripheral blood. The receptors were gathered from a woman aged 60-70 years with acute or convalescent COVID-19.

In nucleotides, the CDR3 is TGTGCCAGCAGTTTTCAGGGGGCTAGAAACACCATATATTTT. The encoded protein is CASSFQGARNTIYF. The chain carries TRBV28 and TRBJ1-3, with 8 bases fitting TRBD1. CDR1 is MDHEN, CDR2 SYDVKM, per germline. CDR3 length: 14 amino acids. V was pared by 3 bases and J by 5 bases, with 3 bases of the junction left unmatched.

This chain links TRBV5-1 with TRBJ1-1; D is undetermined. The germline V gene has CDR1 SGHRS and CDR2 YFSETQ. CDR3 length equals 13 residues. Trimming pared 5 bases from V and 5 bases from J, leaving 13 bases between. Here the CDR3 reads CASSRDGGTEAFF. The CDR3 nucleotides read TGCGCCAGCAGTCGCGATGGCGGGACTGAAGCTTTCTTT.

The chain has TRBV6-5 and TRBJ1-6, with 8 positions matching TRBD1. J gave up 6 bases and V 7 bases, and 8 bases lay outside the gene matches. The germline V gene has CDR1 MNHEY and CDR2 SVGAGI. This CDR3 has 15 amino acids. CDR3 bases: TGTGCCAGCATGTTTCAGGGGGCGCTTAATTCACCCCTCCACTTT. As protein: CASMFQGALNSPLHF.

This chain links TRBV6-5 with TRBJ1-1; 7 nucleotides line up with TRBD1. This CDR3 spans 15 amino acids. V shed 4 bases and J 1 base; nucleotides not matched to a gene: 6. Germline CDR1 MNHEY, CDR2 SVGAGI. The CDR3 region has the DNA TGTGCCAGCAGTTCCGGACAGGCCGGGAACACTGAAGCTTTCTTT. Translated: CASSSGQAGNTEAFF.

This clone was counted a single time. The rearrangement links TRBV10-2 to TRBJ2-6, with D perhaps matching TRBD1 (6 bases). V lost 8 bases and J 0 bases, leaving 14 bases between the germline ends. Germline lookup yields CDR1 WSHSY and CDR2 SAAADI. The CDR3 loop spans 16 amino acids. The CDR3 is CASEGDGYSGANVLTF. In nucleotides, the CDR3 is TGCGCCAGCGAGGGGGACGGCTACTCTGGGGCCAACGTCCTGACTTTC.

This clone has only a few counts. V gene TRBV5-1 combines with J gene TRBJ2-1; TRBD2 might be the D (5 bases). The germline gives CDR1 SGHRS, CDR2 YFSETQ. The CDR3 consists of 14 residues. The germline V and J ends were trimmed by 0 bases and 5 bases, with 9 bases remaining between them. The DNA of the CDR3 is TGCGCCAGCAGCTTGGACGGGGTAGACAATGAGCAGTTCTTC. Translation: CASSLDGVDNEQFF. Full variable domain (rest looked up from reference TRBV5-1 and TRBJ2-1): KAGVTQTPRYLIKTRGQQVTLSCSPISGHRSVSWYQQTPGQGLQFLFEYFSETQRNKGNFPGRFSGRQFSNSRSEMNVSTLELGDSALYLCASSLDGVDNEQFFGPGTRLTVL.

This chain uses TRBV29-1 with TRBJ2-2; D gene unclear. V dropped 6 bases and J dropped 1 base, with 6 bases sitting between them. CDR3 length: 12 residues. Germline values: CDR1 SQVTM, CDR2 ANQGSEA. CDR3 nucleotide sequence: TGCAGCGTGCGTAGGAACACCGGGGAGCTGTTTTTT. This gives the protein CSVRRNTGELFF.

This chain connects TRBV4-2 to TRBJ2-1; 12 nucleotides agree with TRBD1. Unmatched junction bases numbered 7, after V lost 3 bases and J lost 7 bases. This CDR3 has 16 residues. Per germline, CDR1 LGHNA and CDR2 YNFKEQ. CDR3 sequence (DNA): TGTGCCAGCAGCCATTTGGGGGACAGGGGGCTTAATGAGCAGTTCTTC. Amino acids: CASSHLGDRGLNEQFF.

The chain carries TRBV5-8 and TRBJ1-2; TRBD1 might be the D (6 bases). Looked up from germline, CDR1 is SGHTS and CDR2 is YDEGEE. The CDR3 runs to 15 residues. V lost 2 bases and J lost 8, with 19 bases in between. The DNA of the CDR3 is TGTGCCAGCAGCTTAGGTCAGGGGAGCATTCGCGGCTACACCTTC. Translating it yields CASSLGQGSIRGYTF. The whole variable domain, remainder taken from reference TRBV5-8 and TRBJ1-2, is EAGVTQSPTHLIKTRGQQATLRCSPISGHTSVYWYQQALGLGLQFLLWYDEGEERNRGNFPPRFSGRQFPNYSSELNVNALELEDSALYLCASSLGQGSIRGYTFGSGTRLTVV.

J is TRBJ2-7 and V is TRBV27; TRBD1 aligns across 9 bases. The CDR3 consists of 15 residues. J was trimmed by 4 bases and V by 5 bases; bases with no gene match: 9. Per the germline V gene, CDR1 is MNHEY and CDR2 is SMNVEV (reference sequence). The CDR3 DNA sequence: TGTGCCAGCAGTCCCCCAGGACAGGGGAGGTACGAGCAGTACTTC. Translation: CASSPPGQGRYEQYF.

The chain is built from TRBV9 and TRBJ2-1; D is possibly TRBD2 (5 bases). Germline lookup yields CDR1 SGDLS and CDR2 YYNGEE. The length of the CDR3 is 14 residues. V was pared by 4 bases and J by 7 bases, with 15 bases between. The CDR3 reads CASSPEGRVNEQFF. DNA for the CDR3: TGTGCCAGCAGCCCAGAGGGAAGAGTTAATGAGCAGTTCTTC.

This clone has a count of ten or more. The genes are TRBV11-3 and TRBJ2-2; D uncertain. Germline V gives CDR1 SGHNT, CDR2 YENEEA. V lost 5 bases to trimming and J lost 1 base, with 14 bases between them. CDR3 size: 16 residues. The CDR3 DNA reads TGTGCCAGCAGCCCTAGATCAGATAGGAACACCGGGGAGCTGTTTTTT. Its translation is CASSPRSDRNTGELFF.

V usage is TRBV6-5 and J usage is TRBJ1-3, with D perhaps matching TRBD1 (6 bases). Per germline, CDR1 MNHEY and CDR2 SVGAGI. With 5 bases removed from V and 2 bases from J, the gap between germline ends came to 13 bases. CDR3 size: 15 residues. CDR3 region: CASSRGGRAGNTIYF. CDR3 nucleotide sequence: TGTGCCAGCAGTCGGGGGGGGCGGGCTGGAAACACCATATATTTT.

This chain links TRBV12-3 or TRBV12-4 with TRBJ2-7; D unresolved. Trimming took 3 bases from V and 2 from J, leaving 8 bases between them. The CDR3 sequence is 13 residues long. The DNA for the CDR3 is TGTGCCAGCAGTTTTCAGTCCCCCTACGAGCAGTACTTC. Amino acids: CASSFQSPYEQYF.

The chain couples TRBV29-1 to TRBJ1-2; D remains ambiguous. V was pared by 4 bases and J by 3 bases, with 9 bases between. Germline V gene sequence: CDR1 SQVTM, CDR2 ANQGSEA. The CDR3 covers 12 residues. This CDR3 is CSVVSGDYGYTF. The CDR3 coding sequence is TGCAGCGTTGTATCCGGGGACTATGGCTACACCTTC.

The CDR3 loop reads CAWRVGGTEAFF. The CDR3 DNA reads as TGTGCCTGGAGGGTAGGGGGCACTGAAGCTTTCTTT. V gene TRBV30 combines with J gene TRBJ1-1; D may be TRBD1 (6 bases). V lost 3 bases and J 4 bases, leaving 9 bases between the germline ends. In germline, CDR1 is GTSNPN, CDR2 SVGIG (reference sequence). CDR3 size: 12 residues.

The chain joins TRBV30 to TRBJ1-1, with TRBD1 matching over 7 bases. The J segment lost 1 base and the V segment lost 1 base, leaving 6 bases of the junction unmatched. The CDR3 extends over 15 amino acids. Germline-derived CDR1 and CDR2 are GTSNPN and SVGIG (reference sequence). CDR3 DNA: TGTGCCTGGAGTGCCGCGGACAGGACGAACACTGAAGCTTTCTTT. As protein: CAWSAADRTNTEAFF.

The chain combines TRBV4-2 with TRBJ2-2; TRBD2 agrees at 7 bases. The CDR3 sequence is 17 residues long. The germline V gene encodes CDR1 LGHNA and CDR2 YNFKEQ. With 0 bases clipped from V and 0 bases from J, the junction kept 4 bases outside the gene matches. The CDR3 DNA reads as TGTGCCAGCAGCCAAGATGGCGGGAGAGCGAACACCGGGGAGCTGTTTTTT. This gives the protein CASSQDGGRANTGELFF.

V usage is TRBV6-5 and J usage is TRBJ1-1, with a possible D match to TRBD1 (5 bases). CDR3 size: 13 residues. With 7 bases removed from V and 0 bases from J, the gap between germline ends came to 9 bases. Germline loops: CDR1 MNHEY, CDR2 SVGAGI. As DNA, the CDR3 is TGTGCCAGCAAGGGGCGCTTGAACACTGAAGCTTTCTTT. It codes for CASKGRLNTEAFF.

This chain joins TRBV18 and TRBJ1-1, with 7 bases identical to TRBD1. CDR1 is KGHSH, CDR2 LQKENI, per germline. CDR3 size: 15 residues. Trimming took 4 bases from V and 0 from J; bases not matched to a gene: 5. The CDR3 DNA sequence: TGTGCCAGCTCACTAGGGACAGTGCTGAACACTGAAGCTTTCTTT. Translation: CASSLGTVLNTEAFF.

The chain employs TRBV9 and TRBJ1-2; TRBD1 matches at 7 bases. V was clipped by 1 base and J by 4 bases; unmatched bases: 4. The germline V gene encodes CDR1 SGDLS and CDR2 YYNGEE. The CDR3 loop spans 14 amino acids. CDR3 nucleotides: TGTGCCAGCAGCGTAAAGGGACAGAGCTATGGCTACACCTTC. As protein: CASSVKGQSYGYTF.

This chain connects TRBV4-3 to TRBJ2-3, with a possible D match to TRBD1 (7 bases). Trimming left V 5 bases short and J 2 bases short, with 23 bases between. The CDR3 sequence is 18 residues long. Germline CDR1 and CDR2: LGHNA and YSLEER. The CDR3 bases are TGCGCCAGCAGCTCCGGAGCCAGGGGGGCGGCTTTCACAGATACGCAGTATTTT. Its translation: CASSSGARGAAFTDTQYF.

This clone is medium-sized within its sample. This sequence joins TRBV24-1 and TRBJ2-2; TRBD1 agrees at 7 bases. The CDR3 length is 17 residues. The J segment lost 4 bases and the V segment lost 3 bases, leaving 10 bases of the junction unmatched. The V gene's germline CDR1 is KGHDR and CDR2 SFDVKD. CDR3 residues: CATSDTDRPYSTGELFF. CDR3 nucleotide sequence: TGTGCCACCAGTGATACGGACAGGCCCTACAGCACCGGGGAGCTGTTTTTT.

The gene calls are TRBV5-1 and TRBJ2-1; 8 nucleotides align to TRBD2. This CDR3 contains 16 residues. CDR1 SGHRS and CDR2 YFSETQ come from the germline V gene. V lost 4 bases and J lost 2; bases outside the gene matches: 8. The CDR3 region is CASSPNSGATYNEQFF. In nucleotides, the CDR3 is TGCGCCAGCAGCCCAAATAGCGGGGCGACCTACAATGAGCAGTTCTTC.

The CDR3 DNA reads as TGTGCCAGCAGCCCGACCGGACAGACTGAAGCTTTCTTT. This translates into CASSPTGQTEAFF. The gene calls are TRBV3-1 (or the pseudogene TRBV3-2) and TRBJ1-1; maybe TRBD1 (6 bases). The CDR3 has 13 residues. Trimming took 4 bases from V and 5 from J, leaving 11 bases between them. CDR1 is LGHDT, CDR2 YNNKEL, per germline (reference sequence).

This clone was counted a single time. The CDR3 reads CASSRDRVRGEQYF. DNA for the CDR3: TGTGCCAGCAGCCGGGACAGGGTACGGGGGGAGCAGTACTTC. The chain combines TRBV6-2 or TRBV6-3 with TRBJ2-7, with 9 bases identical to TRBD1. V was clipped by 6 bases and J by 7 bases; unmatched bases: 10. CDR3 length: 14 residues. Germline V gene sequence: CDR1 MNHEY, CDR2 SVGEGT.

The V call is TRBV9, the J call TRBJ1-1; D is uncertain. CDR1 and CDR2 (germline): SGDLS, YYNGEE. CDR3 length equals 15 residues. Trimming took off 3 bases at V and 0 bases at J, with 12 bases between the two ends. This CDR3 reads CASSAIESMNTEAFF. As DNA, the CDR3 is TGTGCCAGCAGCGCGATTGAGAGTATGAACACTGAAGCTTTCTTT.

This clone was observed once. The chain has TRBV2 and TRBJ2-4; 11 bases map to TRBD1. V trimming: 5 bases; J trimming: 8 bases; junction bases outside the gene matches: 8. The CDR3 is 15 residues long. CDR1 SNHLY and CDR2 FYNNEI come from the germline V gene. CDR3 sequence: CASSLDRGHTDIQYF. The CDR3, as DNA: TGTGCCAGCAGTTTGGACAGGGGGCACACAGACATTCAGTACTTC.

In the case of this clone: The sample carries other DNA sequences with the same CDR3. This rearrangement joins TRBV18 to TRBJ1-1; TRBD1 aligns across 8 bases. The germline V gene encodes CDR1 KGHSH and CDR2 LQKENI. The CDR3 spans 14 residues. Losses at the gene ends were 2 bases for V and 4 bases for J; bases not matched to a gene: 3. CDR3 sequence reads: CASSPGQGGTEAFF. The CDR3 DNA is TGTGCCAGCTCACCAGGACAGGGCGGCACTGAAGCTTTCTTT.

The V gene is TRBV6-5, the J gene TRBJ1-5; tentatively, D is TRBD1 (5 bases). The CDR3 is made up of 16 amino acids. V was pared by 0 bases and J by 3 bases, with 12 bases between. Germline CDR1 reads MNHEY; CDR2 reads SVGAGI. CDR3 nucleotide sequence: TGTGCCAGCAGTTACTCGGGTATCAGGGCCAATCAGCCCCAGCATTTT. Translation gives CASSYSGIRANQPQHF.